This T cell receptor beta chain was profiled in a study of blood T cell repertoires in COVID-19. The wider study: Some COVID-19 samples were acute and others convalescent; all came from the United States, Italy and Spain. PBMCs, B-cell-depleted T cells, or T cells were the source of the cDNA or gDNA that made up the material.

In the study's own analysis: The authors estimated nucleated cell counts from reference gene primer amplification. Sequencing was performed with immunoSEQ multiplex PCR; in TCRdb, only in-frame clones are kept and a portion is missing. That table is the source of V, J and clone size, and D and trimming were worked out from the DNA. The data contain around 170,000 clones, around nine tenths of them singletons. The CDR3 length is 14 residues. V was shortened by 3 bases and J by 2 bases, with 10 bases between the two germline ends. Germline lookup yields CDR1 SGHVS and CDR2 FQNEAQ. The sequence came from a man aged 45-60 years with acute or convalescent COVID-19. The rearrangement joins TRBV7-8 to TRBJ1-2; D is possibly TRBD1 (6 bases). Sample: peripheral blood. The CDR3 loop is CASSFYRENYGYTF. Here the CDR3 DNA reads TGTGCCAGCAGCTTTTACAGGGAAAACTATGGCTACACCTTC.